This is a list of T cell receptor beta chains from one sample in a study of CXCR3-negative and CXCR3-positive naive CD8 T cells. Reanalyzing the 5' RACE reads, TCRdb keeps one entry per CDR3 protein, without DNA. Found here are about 140,000 distinct CDR3 sequences; the top ten clones hold 0.41%. Sequenced material: naive CXCR3+ CD8+ T cells from blood. All receptors derive from a human donor in good health. Some clones in this sample may be carry-over from other donors' samples. Both conserved end residues are part of each CDR3.

j_call: TRBJ2-2; v_call: TRBV13; cdr3_aa: CASSSAGPTGELFF
j_call: TRBJ2-7; v_call: TRBV7-9; cdr3_aa: CASSLPLGGSYEQYF
j_call: TRBJ2-7; v_call: TRBV9; cdr3_aa: CASSNGFEQYF
j_call: TRBJ1-3; v_call: TRBV9; cdr3_aa: CASSVESGAGNTIYF
j_call: TRBJ2-1; v_call: TRBV6-2/TRBV6-3; cdr3_aa: CASSDRGRFWPSYNEQFF
j_call: TRBJ1-5; v_call: TRBV7-9; cdr3_aa: CASSLDAGLGQPQHF
j_call: TRBJ1-5; v_call: TRBV7-9; cdr3_aa: CASSPQGGTNQPQHF
j_call: TRBJ1-1; v_call: TRBV12-3/TRBV12-4; cdr3_aa: CASSPGQGVLYTEAFF
j_call: TRBJ2-1; v_call: TRBV12-3/TRBV12-4; cdr3_aa: CASSLGLAGGKYNEQFF
j_call: TRBJ2-7; v_call: TRBV9; cdr3_aa: CASSVDPMVGSQYEQYF
j_call: TRBJ2-2; v_call: TRBV7-8; cdr3_aa: CASSLAGGPANTGELFF
j_call: TRBJ2-2; v_call: TRBV13; cdr3_aa: CASRPTNTGELFF
j_call: TRBJ2-7; v_call: TRBV6-5; cdr3_aa: CASSYDTGYEQYF
j_call: TRBJ1-1; v_call: TRBV29-1; cdr3_aa: CSVALNTEAFF
j_call: TRBJ2-5; v_call: TRBV27; cdr3_aa: CASRMTGGKETQYF
j_call: TRBJ2-7; v_call: TRBV29-1; cdr3_aa: CSVEGQGSEQYF
j_call: TRBJ2-5; v_call: TRBV7-3; cdr3_aa: CATRRAETQYF
j_call: TRBJ2-3; v_call: TRBV28; cdr3_aa: CASSSLAVSVGDTQYF
j_call: TRBJ2-7; v_call: TRBV4-3; cdr3_aa: CASSQDPEGYGQYF
j_call: TRBJ2-5; v_call: TRBV12-3/TRBV12-4; cdr3_aa: CASSSGTPQETRYF
j_call: TRBJ1-1; v_call: TRBV21-1; cdr3_aa: CASSTQPDREDTEAFF
j_call: TRBJ2-5; v_call: TRBV7-9; cdr3_aa: CASSLTGINSWETQYF
j_call: TRBJ2-2; v_call: TRBV7-9; cdr3_aa: CASSHKTGAELFF
j_call: TRBJ2-3; v_call: TRBV5-1; cdr3_aa: CASSFAFADTQYF
j_call: TRBJ1-1; v_call: TRBV15; cdr3_aa: CATSPRTGTGTSSLNTEAFF
j_call: TRBJ2-7; v_call: TRBV29-1; cdr3_aa: CSVLAGRGEQYF
j_call: TRBJ2-5; v_call: TRBV12-3/TRBV12-4; cdr3_aa: CASTPPPRMGETQYF
j_call: TRBJ2-7; v_call: TRBV7-3; cdr3_aa: CASSGTGAGEQYF
j_call: TRBJ2-1; v_call: TRBV19; cdr3_aa: CASSIVAGHGPNEQFF
j_call: TRBJ2-3; v_call: TRBV28; cdr3_aa: CASSPSGLAGGWSDTQYF
j_call: TRBJ2-7; v_call: TRBV28; cdr3_aa: CASSLWTGLSLF
j_call: TRBJ2-5; v_call: TRBV7-8; cdr3_aa: CASSSPFLWDQETQYF
j_call: TRBJ2-7; v_call: TRBV5-1; cdr3_aa: CASSAAPSDEQYF
j_call: TRBJ2-7; v_call: TRBV9; cdr3_aa: CASSVGGGSKDEQYF
j_call: TRBJ2-7; v_call: TRBV9; cdr3_aa: CASSGGAVTDEQYF
j_call: TRBJ2-7; v_call: TRBV29-1; cdr3_aa: CSAVGTESYEQYF
j_call: TRBJ2-3; v_call: TRBV24-1; cdr3_aa: CATSDSPVSISEADTQYF
j_call: TRBJ2-7; v_call: TRBV29-1; cdr3_aa: CSVESPSSYEQYF
j_call: TRBJ1-3; v_call: TRBV7-3; cdr3_aa: CASSPRGGVSGNTIYF